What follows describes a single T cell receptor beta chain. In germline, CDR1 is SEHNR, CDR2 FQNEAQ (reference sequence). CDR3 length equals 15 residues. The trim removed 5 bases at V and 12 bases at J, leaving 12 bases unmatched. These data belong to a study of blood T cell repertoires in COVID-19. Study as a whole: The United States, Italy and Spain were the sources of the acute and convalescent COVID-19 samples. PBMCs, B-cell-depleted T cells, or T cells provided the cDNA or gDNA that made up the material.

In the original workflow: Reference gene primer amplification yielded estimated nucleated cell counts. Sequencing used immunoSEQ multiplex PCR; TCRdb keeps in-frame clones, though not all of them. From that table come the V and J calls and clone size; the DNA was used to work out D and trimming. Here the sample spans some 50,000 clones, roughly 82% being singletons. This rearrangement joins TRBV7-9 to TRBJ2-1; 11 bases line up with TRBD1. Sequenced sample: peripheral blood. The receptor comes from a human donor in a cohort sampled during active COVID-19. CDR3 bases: TGTGCCAGCAGCCTGACCGGGACAGGGGGTCTAAGGCAGTTCTTC. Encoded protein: CASSLTGTGGLRQFF.